This T cell receptor beta chain stems from a study of control samples from healthy donors and cancer patients (dated by TCRdb to 2019 to 2021). This clone is a singleton in its sample. Its recognized antigen is unknown. Base-call qualities are not available, and no considerably larger clone is one nucleotide away. The junction carries 8 bases between V and J, which are trimmed by 10 bases and 3 bases respectively. There are 11 amino acids in the CDR3, from cysteine to phenylalanine inclusive. Only the CDR3 part of the read is kept: 33 bases, read in frame from the first base. The germline V gene sets CDR1 to KGHDR and CDR2 to SFDVKD. The library relied on the immunoSEQ multiplex PCR assay. TCRdb retrieved this table from immuneACCESS and kept in-frame rearrangements only. Not all clones are present; in checked studies, unresolved V genes account for under half, and no reason is known for the remainder. The sample table lists some 73,000 clones, 94% of them with a count of one. Under 7.5% of the sample is taken by the ten largest.

The chain employs TRBV24-1 and TRBJ1-1, with TRBD1 tentatively as D gene (5 bases match). This clonotype was obtained from a woman in her forties in good health. Material: blood. The CDR3 protein sequence reads: CATMGDTEAFF. At the DNA level, the sequence is TGTGCCACTATGGGGGACACTGAAGCTTTCTTT.